This passage covers 24 T cell receptor beta chains from one sample sequenced in a study of lymphopenia after photon versus proton radiotherapy. Only in-frame clones appear in the TCRdb table, and some are missing; sequencing was by immunoSEQ multiplex PCR. The sample holds about 30,000 clones, 75% to 90% seen once. The sequencing used peripheral blood, collected from a patient treated with photon-based radiotherapy. These receptors were collected from a woman between 50 and 59 years old with pancreatic cancer.

V is TRBV6-1 and J is TRBJ2-3, with D perhaps matching TRBD2 (5 bases). V was cut by 4 bases and J by 4 bases, with 15 bases left in between. Germline assignment: CDR1 MNHNS and CDR2 SASEGT. The CDR3 contains 15 residues. CDR3 in DNA: TGTGCCAGCAGTGTTAGTCCTGGCGGGTCAGATACGCAGTATTTT. It specifies CASSVSPGGSDTQYF.

DNA of the CDR3: TGCGCCAGCAGCTTGTTGGGGGCAGGGGAAAAACTGTTTTTT. Its protein product is CASSLLGAGEKLFF. V gene TRBV5-1 combines with J gene TRBJ1-4; D perhaps matches TRBD1 (6 bases). The CDR3 contains 14 residues. Germline V gene sequence: CDR1 SGHRS, CDR2 YFSETQ. With 1 base removed from V and 8 bases from J, the gap between germline ends came to 12 bases.

The CDR3 DNA is TGTGCCAGCAGCTCTACGGGACTAGTGGGCAATGAGCAGTTCTTC. Translated: CASSSTGLVGNEQFF. The V call is TRBV7-6, the J call TRBJ2-1; 8 bases are shared with TRBD2. The CDR3 totals 15 residues. Germline CDR1 SGHVS, CDR2 FNYEAQ. V dropped 4 bases and J dropped 6; count of bases not matched to a gene: 8.

The chain employs TRBV11-3 and TRBJ1-1; TRBD1 matches 8 bases. In germline, CDR1 is SGHNT, CDR2 YENEEA. V trimming: 5 bases; J trimming: 6 bases; junction bases outside the gene matches: 5. The CDR3 extends over 13 amino acids. The CDR3 reads CASSAKTGAEAFF. CDR3 nucleotide sequence: TGTGCCAGCAGCGCCAAGACAGGGGCTGAAGCTTTCTTT.

The CDR3 coding sequence is TGTGCCAGCAGCTTCCGGGGCCGGGGTACTGAAGCTTTCTTT. This encodes CASSFRGRGTEAFF. The chain uses TRBV5-6 and TRBJ1-1; a possible D gene is TRBD1 (5 bases). This CDR3 has 14 residues. V was shortened by 2 bases and J by 5 bases, with 13 bases between the two germline ends. CDR1 SGHDT and CDR2 YYEEEE come from the germline V gene.

V is TRBV4-3 and J is TRBJ2-1; TRBD1 matches at 7 bases. There are 17 residues in the CDR3. Germline V lookup: CDR1 LGHNA, CDR2 YSLEER. The V and J ends lost 4 bases and 2 bases, in that order; junction bases with no gene match: 11. CDR3: CASSRGRQGFPYNEQFF. CDR3 in DNA: TGCGCCAGCAGCCGAGGACGACAGGGCTTCCCCTACAATGAGCAGTTCTTC.

This clone was found a few times. The V and J genes are TRBV6-1 and TRBJ2-7; no firm D call. V was trimmed by 5 bases and J by 6 bases, leaving 17 bases between them. The CDR3 extends over 14 amino acids. Germline CDR1 reads MNHNS; CDR2 reads SASEGT. DNA for the CDR3: TGTGCCAGCAGTTCCGGGTTATATACGGGCGAGCAGTACTTC. It codes for CASSSGLYTGEQYF.

Only one count was recorded for this clone. The chain joins TRBV14 to TRBJ2-1; D unresolved. Germline assignment: CDR1 SGHDN and CDR2 FVKESK. Trimming took 1 base from V and 5 from J, leaving 15 bases between them. The CDR3 totals 16 residues. CDR3 sequence reads: CASSQAGPLGHNEQFF. The CDR3 DNA reads as TGTGCCAGCAGCCAAGCGGGCCCCTTAGGCCACAATGAGCAGTTCTTC.

CDR3 DNA sequence: TGTGCCAGCAGCTTGGATCCGGGGTCCTACGAGCAGTACTTC. Its protein product is CASSLDPGSYEQYF. The V call is TRBV5-4, the J call TRBJ2-7; maybe TRBD2 (5 bases). Trimming shortened V by 0 bases and J by 1 base, and 8 bases separated the two germline ends. CDR3 size: 14 residues. Germline CDR1 SGHNT, CDR2 YYREEE (reference sequence). Combining the CDR3 with reference TRBV5-4 and TRBJ2-7 gives the whole variable domain ETGVTQSPTHLIKTRGQQVTLRCSSQSGHNTVSWYQQALGQGPQFIFQYYREEENGRGNFPPRFSGLQFPNYSSELNVNALELDDSALYLCASSLDPGSYEQYFGPGTRLTVT.

This chain connects TRBV28 to TRBJ1-2; 8 bases are a match to TRBD1. The junction had 6 bases not matched to a gene; V was cut back by 5 bases and J by 4 bases. In germline, CDR1 is MDHEN, CDR2 SYDVKM. The CDR3 is made up of 14 amino acids. This CDR3 is CASSTGQGSYGYTF. DNA of the CDR3: TGTGCCAGCAGTACCGGACAGGGCAGCTATGGCTACACCTTC.

The V gene is TRBV30, the J gene TRBJ2-4; either TRBD1 or TRBD2 may fit D (6 bases each). Trimming removed 4 bases at V and 7 bases at J, with 20 bases between. The CDR3 has 15 amino acids. Germline V gene data show CDR1 as GTSNPN and CDR2 as SVGIG (reference sequence). This CDR3 is CAWNPEGGWGNIQYF. In nucleotides, the CDR3 is TGTGCCTGGAACCCCGAGGGGGGATGGGGTAACATTCAGTACTTC.

The rearrangement links TRBV7-3 to TRBJ2-3; no clear D gene. From germline, CDR1 is SGHTA and CDR2 FQGTGA. This CDR3 is 15 amino acids long. V lost 2 bases and J lost 2, with 11 bases in between. The CDR3: CASSLLVTVTDTQYF. CDR3 bases: TGTGCCAGCAGCTTACTCGTCACTGTCACAGATACGCAGTATTTT.

V usage is TRBV6-1 and J usage is TRBJ2-1; no clear D gene. The CDR3 is 13 residues long. Germline-derived CDR1 and CDR2 are MNHNS and SASEGT. Trimming left V 5 bases short and J 8 bases short, with 13 bases between. CDR3 DNA: TGTGCCAGCAGTAGTAGTGGTGGCGATGAGCAGTTCTTC. Protein product: CASSSSGGDEQFF.

The rearrangement uses TRBV6-4 and TRBJ2-7; 8 nucleotides line up with TRBD2. CDR1 and CDR2 (germline): MRHNA, SNTAGT. Losses at the gene ends were 5 bases for V and 0 bases for J; bases not matched to a gene: 9. This CDR3 has 16 amino acids. CDR3 in amino acids: CASSRPGSGTSYEQYF. DNA of the CDR3: TGTGCCAGCAGTCGCCCCGGTAGCGGGACCTCCTACGAGCAGTACTTC.

This clone is a singleton in its sample. The chain carries TRBV7-2 and TRBJ1-3; D is possibly TRBD1 (5 bases). Germline V CDR1 and CDR2: SGHTA, FQGNSA. V was trimmed by 1 base and J by 4 bases, leaving 17 bases between them. This CDR3 contains 17 residues. CDR3 coding DNA: TGTGCCAGCAGCTTAGGGAACCGGCGGGGGTCCGGAAACACCATATATTTT. Translating gives CASSLGNRRGSGNTIYF.

The genes are TRBV7-9 and TRBJ1-1, with a possible D match to TRBD1 (5 bases). The V gene's germline CDR1 is SEHNR and CDR2 FQNEAQ (reference sequence). The CDR3 contains 12 residues. V lost 4 bases to trimming and J lost 6 bases, with 9 bases between them. CDR3 sequence reads: CASSSQGAEAFF. The CDR3 DNA reads as TGTGCCAGCAGCTCGCAGGGAGCTGAAGCTTTCTTT.

The J gene is TRBJ1-1, the V gene TRBV30, with D unclear. CDR1 is GTSNPN, CDR2 SVGIG, per germline (reference sequence). Trimming stripped 5 bases from V and 2 bases from J, with 12 bases between. There are 13 residues in the CDR3. The CDR3 coding sequence is TGTGCCTGGGGCCCGGGGATAAACACTGAAGCTTTCTTT. This encodes CAWGPGINTEAFF.

The chain couples TRBV5-1 to TRBJ2-3; no firm D call. In germline, CDR1 is SGHRS, CDR2 YFSETQ. V was cut by 4 bases and J by 3 bases, with 6 bases left in between. This CDR3 is 12 amino acids long. The CDR3 region has the DNA TGCGCCAGCAGCCGTGTGACAGATACGCAGTATTTT. This codes for CASSRVTDTQYF.

The chain uses TRBV18 and TRBJ1-4; weak D call: TRBD1 (5 bases). CDR3 length equals 17 residues. The ends were cut back, 5 bases at V and 5 bases at J, with 21 bases in the middle. The germline V gene encodes CDR1 KGHSH and CDR2 LQKENI. The CDR3 nucleotides read TGTGCCAGCTCATTTGGACAAGGGAGAGATTGGAATGAAAAACTGTTTTTT. It encodes CASSFGQGRDWNEKLFF.

The rearrangement joins TRBV27 to TRBJ2-3; no firm D call. Germline V gene sequence: CDR1 MNHEY, CDR2 SMNVEV (reference sequence). Trimming left V 3 bases short and J 0 bases short, with 10 bases between. The CDR3 length is 15 residues. The CDR3 loop reads CASSLLRPSTDTQYF. CDR3 DNA: TGTGCCAGCAGTTTGCTGCGTCCGAGCACAGATACGCAGTATTTT.

The gene calls are TRBV28 and TRBJ2-7; possibly TRBD1 for D (5 bases). This CDR3 contains 14 residues. V lost 2 bases and J 4 bases, leaving 12 bases between the germline ends. CDR1 and CDR2 (germline): MDHEN, SYDVKM. Here the CDR3 reads CASSLPGILYEQYF. CDR3 bases: TGTGCCAGCAGTTTACCAGGGATCCTTTACGAGCAGTACTTC.

The chain combines TRBV18 with TRBJ2-1; D possibly corresponds to TRBD1 (5 bases). The V gene lost 6 bases and the J gene lost 7 bases, with 22 bases spanning the gap. The CDR3 has 16 residues. Per germline, CDR1 KGHSH and CDR2 LQKENI. CDR3 DNA sequence: TGTGCCAGCTCTCACGGACGGCAGGGTATGCGGAATGAGCAGTTCTTC. Its protein is CASSHGRQGMRNEQFF.

The rearrangement joins TRBV28 to TRBJ1-3; no reliable D call. Trimming pared 1 base from V and 5 bases from J, leaving 12 bases between. Germline CDR1 MDHEN, CDR2 SYDVKM. The CDR3 is 15 amino acids. CDR3 loop: CASSLFRDSRNTIYF. The CDR3 DNA reads TGTGCCAGCAGTTTATTTAGGGATTCGAGAAACACCATATATTTT.

The chain has TRBV15 and TRBJ2-7; 11 positions match TRBD2. The J segment lost 3 bases and the V segment lost 2 bases, leaving 9 bases of the junction unmatched. The CDR3 covers 17 residues. Germline loops: CDR1 LNHNV, CDR2 YYDKDF (reference sequence). CDR3 DNA sequence: TGTGCCACCAGCAGACCCTCCCTTCTAGCGGGAGGCTACGAGCAGTACTTC. Protein: CATSRPSLLAGGYEQYF.